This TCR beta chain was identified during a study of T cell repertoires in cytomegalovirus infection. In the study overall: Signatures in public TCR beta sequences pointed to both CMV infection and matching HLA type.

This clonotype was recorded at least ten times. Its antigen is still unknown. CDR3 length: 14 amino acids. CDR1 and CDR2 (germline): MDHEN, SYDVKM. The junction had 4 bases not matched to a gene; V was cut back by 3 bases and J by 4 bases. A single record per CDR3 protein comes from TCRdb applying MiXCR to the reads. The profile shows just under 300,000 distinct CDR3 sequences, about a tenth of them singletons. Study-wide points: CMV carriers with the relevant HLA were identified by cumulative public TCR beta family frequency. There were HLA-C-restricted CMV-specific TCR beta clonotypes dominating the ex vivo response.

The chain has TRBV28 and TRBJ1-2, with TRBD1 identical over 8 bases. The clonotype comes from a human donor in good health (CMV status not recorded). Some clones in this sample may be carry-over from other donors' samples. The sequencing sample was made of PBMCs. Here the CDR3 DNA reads TGTGCCAGCAGTTTGGGTACAGGGGGCTATGGCTACACCTTC. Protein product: CASSLGTGGYGYTF.